Each of the 27 T cell receptor beta chains below was sequenced from the same sample in a study of metastatic and nonmetastatic thyroid tumors. TCRdb used MiXCR to call clones anew from the PCR reads. The table has around 20,000 clones, 21% seen once; the top ten hold about a sixth. No treatment of any kind had been given to any patient before thyroid surgery. The sequencing sample was made of tumor tissue. The receptors were sampled from a female donor with papillary thyroid cancer or a benign thyroid nodule (not recorded which). Some clones in this sample may be carry-over from other donors' samples.

By its share, this clone is medium-sized. V usage is TRBV5-1 and J usage is TRBJ1-2; D may be TRBD1 (6 bases). CDR1 is SGHRS and CDR2 is YFSETQ in the germline V gene. There are 17 residues in the CDR3. Trimming shortened V by 3 bases and J by 4 bases, and 22 bases separated the two germline ends. The CDR3 DNA follows: TGCGCCAGCAGCTGGCCGGAGACAGGCCGAATGTCCTATGGCTACACCTTC. It translates to CASSWPETGRMSYGYTF.

DNA of the CDR3: TGTGCCATCAGTGAGTCGTGGGACGGTAACACTGAAGCTTTCTTT. This gives the protein CAISESWDGNTEAFF. The chain combines TRBV10-3 with TRBJ1-1; D is possibly TRBD1 (5 bases). V was cut by 0 bases and J by 2 bases, with 10 bases left in between. CDR3 size: 15 residues. CDR1 is ENHRY, CDR2 SYGVKD, per germline.

This clone appeared many times. This sequence joins TRBV12-5 and TRBJ2-1; 10 nucleotides agree with TRBD2. CDR3 length: 16 amino acids. The germline V gene has CDR1 LGHNT and CDR2 FRNRAP. V dropped 0 bases and J dropped 7; count of bases not matched to a gene: 6. CDR3 sequence (DNA): TGTGCTAGTGGTTTGGTTGCAATAGCGGGAGGAAATGAGCAGTTCTTC. Protein: CASGLVAIAGGNEQFF.

This clone was seen many times. V usage is TRBV19 and J usage is TRBJ2-7; D gene uncertain. The V end lost 1 base, the J end lost 4 bases, and 8 bases lay between the germline ends. Germline V gene lookup returns CDR1 LNHDA and CDR2 SQIVND (reference sequence). The CDR3 runs 13 residues. In DNA, the CDR3 is TGTGCCAGTAGTATAGGGCTCAGGTACGAGCAGTACTTC. Translating it yields CASSIGLRYEQYF.

This clone was seen at least ten times. The genes are TRBV3-1 and TRBJ2-1, with a tentative D call TRBD2 (6 bases). V lost 4 bases and J lost 4, with 11 bases in between. Germline V gene data show CDR1 as LGHDT and CDR2 as YNNKEL (reference sequence). This CDR3 comprises 14 residues. The CDR3 DNA sequence: TGTGCCAGCAGCCCTGGACTATTATACAATGAGCAGTTCTTC. It encodes CASSPGLLYNEQFF.

This clone has more than one count but fewer than ten. The chain has TRBV6-1 and TRBJ1-3; 7 bases agree with TRBD1. The CDR3 is made up of 15 amino acids. V lost 7 bases, J lost 0 bases, and 6 bases stayed unmatched. Germline V gene data show CDR1 as MNHNS and CDR2 as SASEGT. CDR3 sequence reads: CASINRGSSGNTIYF. DNA for the CDR3: TGTGCCAGCATCAACAGGGGAAGCTCTGGAAACACCATATATTTT.

This clone was detected many times. The rearrangement links TRBV6-1 to TRBJ2-5; no reliable D call. Trimming removed 5 bases at V and 5 bases at J, with 12 bases between. Looked up from germline, CDR1 is MNHNS and CDR2 is SASEGT. CDR3 size: 13 residues. CDR3 sequence: CASSPGLGETQYF. Written as DNA, the CDR3 is TGTGCCAGCAGTCCGGGCCTAGGGGAGACCCAGTACTTC.

This clone was detected many times. The rearrangement joins TRBV11-2 to TRBJ2-1; TRBD2 matches 11 bases. CDR1 is SGHAT and CDR2 is FQNNGV in the germline V gene. V was clipped by 5 bases and J by 8 bases; unmatched bases: 8. This CDR3 spans 15 amino acids. The CDR3 protein is CASSGGTSGGDEQFF. CDR3 nucleotide sequence: TGTGCCAGCAGCGGAGGGACTAGCGGCGGCGATGAGCAGTTCTTC.

The table lists this clone with a few counts. This chain uses TRBV6-1 with TRBJ2-2, with 8 bases fitting TRBD2. The germline V gene has CDR1 MNHNS and CDR2 SASEGT. V lost 6 bases to trimming and J lost 5 bases; unmatched junction nucleotides: 8. The CDR3 is 15 residues long. The CDR3 loop reads CASRAGTSGTGELFF. The CDR3 region has the DNA TGTGCCAGCAGGGCCGGTACTAGCGGAACCGGGGAGCTGTTTTTT.

The chain links TRBV6-2 or TRBV6-3 to TRBJ1-6; D is undetermined. The CDR3 spans 13 residues. Germline V CDR1 and CDR2: MNHEY, SVGEGT. V lost 0 bases and J 7 bases, leaving 4 bases between the germline ends. The CDR3 nucleotides are TGTGCCAGCAGTTACTCGATGAATTCACCCCTCCACTTT. This codes for CASSYSMNSPLHF.

The rearrangement uses TRBV11-1 and TRBJ2-3; TRBD2 agrees at 7 bases. Looked up from germline, CDR1 is SGHAT and CDR2 is FQDESV (reference sequence). Trimming took 10 bases from V and 0 from J; bases not matched to a gene: 16. The CDR3 is 17 residues long. In DNA, the CDR3 is TGTGCCACCCCGAGTGCTCAGGCGGGAGAGAGCACAGATACGCAGTATTTT. Its translation: CATPSAQAGESTDTQYF. Filled out from reference TRBV11-1 and TRBJ2-3, the complete variable domain reads EAEVAQSPRYKITEKSQAVAFWCDPISGHATLYWYRQILGQGPELLVQFQDESVVDDSQLPKDRFSAERLKGVDSTLKIQPAELGDSAMYLCATPSAQAGESTDTQYFGPGTRLTVL.

The chain uses TRBV6-1 and TRBJ2-4, with a weak D call TRBD2 (6 bases). Germline V CDR1 and CDR2: MNHNS, SASEGT. The CDR3 contains 15 residues. V was pared by 5 bases and J by 9 bases, with 20 bases between. Here the CDR3 DNA reads TGTGCCAGCAGTCCAGGATCAGGGCGGGGTGGCATTCAGTACTTC. Its translation is CASSPGSGRGGIQYF.

J is TRBJ2-1 and V is TRBV11-1; D gene uncertain. V was clipped by 1 base and J by 0 bases, with 7 bases between them. The germline V gene has CDR1 SGHAT and CDR2 FQDESV (reference sequence). The CDR3 length is 15 residues. As DNA, the CDR3 is TGTGCCAGCAGCTTAGGGGCGTCCTCCTACAATGAGCAGTTCTTC. Amino acids: CASSLGASSYNEQFF.

This sequence joins TRBV30 and TRBJ1-1, with D unclear. The CDR3 runs to 11 residues. Germline V CDR1 and CDR2: GTSNPN, SVGIG (reference sequence). V gave up 5 bases and J gave up 0 bases, with 4 bases separating them. CDR3 in DNA: TGTGCCTGGGTTCTGAACACTGAAGCTTTCTTT. Translated, it gives CAWVLNTEAFF.

This chain uses TRBV11-3 with TRBJ2-7; 8 positions agree with TRBD1. The CDR3 runs 14 residues. Germline V gene sequence: CDR1 SGHNT, CDR2 YENEEA. V gave up 3 bases and J gave up 2 bases; unmatched junction bases: 3. The CDR3 spells CASSLAGGPYEQYF. The CDR3 coding sequence is TGTGCCAGCAGCTTGGCAGGGGGCCCCTACGAGCAGTACTTC.

This clone was picked up many times. The chain couples TRBV25-1 to TRBJ2-3; D is unclear. Trimming took off 3 bases at V and 6 bases at J, with 4 bases between the two ends. Germline values: CDR1 MGHDK, CDR2 SYGVNS. The CDR3 consists of 11 residues. CDR3 nucleotides: TGTGCCAGCAGTGATGGCGATACGCAGTATTTT. Translation: CASSDGDTQYF.

Ten or more counts support this clone. The chain combines TRBV3-1 with TRBJ2-7; D possibly uses TRBD1 or TRBD2 (5 bases each). CDR1 and CDR2 (germline): LGHDT, YNNKEL (reference sequence). This CDR3 comprises 15 residues. Trimming left V 7 bases short and J 5 bases short, with 21 bases between. The CDR3 here is CASTPQGRQADEQYF. The CDR3 bases are TGTGCCAGCACCCCCCAGGGACGGCAGGCTGACGAGCAGTACTTC.

Note on this clone: A clone one base away is much larger, so this may be a read error. The chain links TRBV6-1 to TRBJ2-7; TRBD2 aligns across 9 bases. Germline CDR1 reads MNHNS; CDR2 reads SASEGT. V trimming: 6 bases; J trimming: 4 bases; junction bases outside the gene matches: 10. The CDR3 runs 15 residues. The CDR3: CASRVAGEQVYEQYF. In DNA form, the CDR3 reads TGTGCCAGCAGAGTAGCGGGAGAGCAGGTGTACGAGCAGTACTTC.

This clone was recorded many times. CDR3 in amino acids: CASSDLGRAANEKLFF. The CDR3 coding sequence is TGTGCCAGCAGTGATCTAGGCAGGGCGGCTAATGAAAAACTGTTTTTT. V gene TRBV25-1 combines with J gene TRBJ1-4, with D perhaps matching TRBD1 (5 bases). V was shortened by 3 bases and J by 3 bases, with 14 bases between the two germline ends. The CDR3 is made up of 16 amino acids. Germline V gives CDR1 MGHDK, CDR2 SYGVNS. Full variable domain (remainder filled in from reference TRBV25-1 and TRBJ1-4): EADIYQTPRYLVIGTGKKITLECSQTMGHDKMYWYQQDPGMELHLIHYSYGVNSTEKGDLSSESTVSRIRTEHFPLTLESARPSHTSQYLCASSDLGRAANEKLFFGSGTQLSVL.

The table lists this clone with many counts. The CDR3 DNA sequence: TGCAGCGTTGAAGGTGGTTGGGGGGACGGCTACACCTTC. The encoded protein is CSVEGGWGDGYTF. This chain uses TRBV29-1 with TRBJ1-2, with D possibly being TRBD1 (5 bases). Trimming pared 1 base from V and 8 bases from J, leaving 14 bases between. Per germline, CDR1 SQVTM and CDR2 ANQGSEA. The CDR3 spans 13 residues.

The gene calls are TRBV11-2 and TRBJ2-2; 8 nucleotides agree with TRBD2. This CDR3 comprises 16 residues. In germline, CDR1 is SGHAT, CDR2 FQNNGV. V shed 4 bases and J 4 bases; nucleotides not matched to a gene: 8. The CDR3 region is CASSYAAAGGTGELFF. CDR3 in DNA: TGTGCCAGCAGCTACGCGGCGGCGGGGGGCACCGGGGAGCTGTTTTTT.

At least ten counts were recorded for this clone. This rearrangement joins TRBV20-1 to TRBJ2-3, with no clear D. The CDR3 runs 12 residues. The germline CDR1 and CDR2 sequences are DFQATT and SNEGSKA (reference sequence). CDR3 sequence reads: CRVSIDADTQYF. CDR3 coding DNA: TGCAGGGTCTCGATAGATGCAGATACGCAGTATTTT.

This clone was seen at least ten times. A much larger clone differs from this one at a single base, so this may be a read error. This chain uses TRBV29-1 with TRBJ2-5; 9 positions agree with TRBD2. The J segment lost 6 bases and the V segment lost 4 bases, leaving 9 bases of the junction unmatched. Germline CDR1 SQVTM, CDR2 ANQGSEA. CDR3 length: 14 amino acids. The CDR3 loop reads CSVGLAGLRKTQYF. DNA of the CDR3: TGCAGCGTTGGTCTAGCGGGACTGAGGAAGACCCAGTACTTC.

Many counts were recorded for this clone. CDR3 bases: TGTGCCAGCAGCCGCAGACAGGGGGCAGGGAATGAGCAGTTCTTC. It specifies CASSRRQGAGNEQFF. The V gene is TRBV14, the J gene TRBJ2-1, with 10 bases that match TRBD1. Per the germline V gene, CDR1 is SGHDN and CDR2 is FVKESK. J was trimmed by 7 bases and V by 4 bases; bases with no gene match: 7. The CDR3 consists of 15 residues.

At least ten counts were recorded for this clone. The chain joins TRBV28 to TRBJ1-1; D remains unclear. V lost 3 bases and J 5 bases, leaving 7 bases between the germline ends. Germline values: CDR1 MDHEN, CDR2 SYDVKM. The CDR3 has 12 amino acids. The CDR3 here is CASSFGVTEAFF. CDR3 nucleotide sequence: TGTGCCAGCAGTTTTGGAGTGACTGAAGCTTTCTTT.

By share of the sample, this clone is medium-sized (0.01 to 0.1%). The chain carries TRBV28 and TRBJ1-1; D not certain. This CDR3 spans 12 amino acids. V shed 9 bases and J shed 10 bases, with 18 bases lying between them. Germline CDR1 and CDR2: MDHEN and SYDVKM. CDR3 sequence (DNA): TGTGCCAGTTATACCGGGCCCTCTCGAGCTTTCTTT. It specifies CASYTGPSRAFF.

This clone has only a few counts. The V call is TRBV19, the J call TRBJ2-7; 9 nucleotides line up with TRBD1. The CDR3 sequence is 14 residues long. The ends lost 5 bases at V and 3 bases at J; junction bases unmatched: 5. Germline CDR1 reads LNHDA; CDR2 reads SQIVND (reference sequence). The CDR3 nucleotides are TGTGCCAGTAGTCCGCCGGGACAGGGCTACGAGCAGTACTTC. Translating gives CASSPPGQGYEQYF.